A single sample is the source of the 8 T cell receptor beta chains below, sequenced in a study of early T cells in non-severe SARS-CoV-2 infection. TCRdb redid the calling of the 5' RACE reads with MiXCR, one entry per CDR3 protein. Here the sample spans 65,000 to 95,000 distinct CDR3 sequences, approximately 15% being singletons. What was sequenced was whole blood. The receptors derive from an adult who was a healthcare worker with PCR-confirmed SARS-CoV-2 infection or an uninfected control (not recorded which).

Only a few counts were recorded for this clonotype. The chain is built from TRBV9 and TRBJ1-3; tentative D call: TRBD1 (6 bases). Germline V gives CDR1 SGDLS, CDR2 YYNGEE. CDR3 size: 15 residues. V gave up 3 bases and J gave up 4 bases, with 14 bases separating them. CDR3 region: CASSGGPGAGNTIYF. CDR3 DNA: TGTGCCAGCAGCGGAGGCCCGGGGGCCGGAAACACCATATATTTT.

This clonotype was counted only a few times. The chain uses TRBV28 and TRBJ2-7; 7 nucleotides line up with TRBD1. From germline, CDR1 is MDHEN and CDR2 SYDVKM. This CDR3 is 13 amino acids long. The ends lost 7 bases at V and 2 bases at J; junction bases unmatched: 5. CDR3 bases: TGTGCCAGCATAGGGGGCAGGACCTACGAGCAGTACTTC. It codes for CASIGGRTYEQYF.

This chain's CDR3 is CASSSVYEQYF. The DNA for the CDR3 is TGTGCCAGCAGTTCCGTATACGAGCAGTACTTC. The genes are TRBV6-5 and TRBJ2-7; D is unresolved. The V end was cut by 4 bases, the J end by 4 bases, with 5 bases between. CDR1 and CDR2 from the germline V gene are MNHEY and SVGAGI. This CDR3 spans 11 amino acids.

The sample holds a few counts of this clonotype. This sequence joins TRBV6-5 and TRBJ1-6, with 10 bases aligning to TRBD1. The ends lost 6 bases at V and 6 bases at J; junction bases unmatched: 5. The germline V gene has CDR1 MNHEY and CDR2 SVGAGI. The CDR3 covers 15 residues. This CDR3 is CASSPDRGINSPLHF. As DNA, the CDR3 is TGTGCCAGCAGCCCGGACAGGGGGATTAATTCACCCCTCCACTTT.

The chain links TRBV4-1 to TRBJ2-7, with unresolved D. This CDR3 comprises 13 residues. V lost 2 bases and J lost 0, with 5 bases in between. Germline-derived CDR1 and CDR2 are MGHRA and YSYEKL. For the CDR3, the DNA is TGCGCCAGCAGCCAAACAGCCTCCTACGAGCAGTACTTC. The encoded protein is CASSQTASYEQYF.

This clonotype was seen a handful of times. V is TRBV18 and J is TRBJ1-3; TRBD1 might be the D (6 bases). The germline V and J ends were trimmed by 1 base and 0 bases, with 7 bases remaining between them. The CDR3 spans 15 residues. In germline, CDR1 is KGHSH, CDR2 LQKENI. In DNA, the CDR3 is TGTGCCAGCTCACCACAGGGGGTCTCTGGAAACACCATATATTTT. This gives the protein CASSPQGVSGNTIYF. The complete variable domain, with remaining parts taken from reference TRBV18 and TRBJ1-3, reads NAGVMQNPRHLVRRRGQEARLRCSPMKGHSHVYWYRQLPEEGLKFMVYLQKENIIDESGMPKERFSAEFPKEGPSILRIQQVVRGDSAAYFCASSPQGVSGNTIYFGEGSWLTVV.

This clonotype was counted a few times. V gene TRBV3-1 combines with J gene TRBJ1-2; 12 bases line up with TRBD1. The CDR3 extends over 15 amino acids. Germline lookup yields CDR1 LGHDT and CDR2 YNNKEL (reference sequence). Trimming cost V 4 bases and J 4 bases; bases outside gene matches: 4. The CDR3 sequence: CASSRGTGGAYGYTF. CDR3 DNA sequence: TGTGCCAGCAGCCGTGGGACAGGGGGCGCCTATGGCTACACCTTC.

Concerning this clonotype: A single base separates this from a much larger clone, so it may be a read error. This chain joins TRBV11-2 and TRBJ1-1; D is ambiguous. CDR1 is SGHAT, CDR2 FQNNGV, per germline. V lost 1 base to trimming and J lost 2 bases, with 11 bases between them. There are 15 residues in the CDR3. In nucleotides, the CDR3 is TGTGCCAGCAGCTTAGGAAAATTCCTAAACACTGAAGCTTTCTTT. Residues: CASSLGKFLNTEAFF.